Listed here are 30 T cell receptor beta chains from one sample, sequenced in a study of T cell changes during pregnancy in multiple sclerosis. Assay used: immunoSEQ multiplex PCR; TCRdb lists only in-frame clones, some missing. The data show 58,000 or so clones, 70% to 90% seen once. This specimen was peripheral blood, taken after pregnancy. Every receptor here comes from a female donor with multiple sclerosis, enrolled in a pregnancy study.

This clone counts as medium-sized. The chain combines TRBV2 with TRBJ1-1, with unresolved D. The CDR3 sequence is 13 residues long. Germline V CDR1 and CDR2: SNHLY, FYNNEI. The V and J ends lost 2 bases and 8 bases respectively, with 12 bases between them. CDR3 sequence reads: CASSEPFRLEAFF. CDR3 sequence (DNA): TGTGCCAGCAGTGAACCCTTCCGCCTAGAAGCTTTCTTT.

The rearrangement links TRBV4-1 to TRBJ2-5, with 9 positions matching TRBD1. V was pared by 2 bases and J by 6 bases, with 10 bases of the junction left unmatched. In germline, CDR1 is MGHRA, CDR2 YSYEKL. CDR3 size: 16 residues. CDR3 amino acids: CASSQYPGQGFQTQYF. The CDR3 region has the DNA TGCGCCAGCAGCCAATACCCGGGACAGGGTTTCCAGACCCAGTACTTC.

This sequence joins TRBV7-2 and TRBJ2-7; TRBD2 matches 8 bases. This CDR3 has 15 residues. V trimming: 3 bases; J trimming: 6 bases; junction bases outside the gene matches: 10. Germline loops: CDR1 SGHTA, CDR2 FQGNSA. The CDR3 here is CASSFGSLAGSEQYF. The CDR3 coding sequence is TGTGCCAGCAGCTTCGGAAGCCTAGCGGGTAGCGAGCAGTACTTC.

The rearrangement links TRBV28 to TRBJ2-2; weak D call: TRBD1 (6 bases). V gave up 1 base and J gave up 4 bases, with 13 bases separating them. This CDR3 is built from 16 residues. CDR1 MDHEN and CDR2 SYDVKM come from the germline V gene. The DNA for the CDR3 is TGTGCCAGCAGTTTATCGGGCAGGGGAAGCACCGGGGAGCTGTTTTTT. Its translation is CASSLSGRGSTGELFF.

This clone was found a few times. The J gene is TRBJ2-7, the V gene TRBV7-9; tentative D call: TRBD1 (6 bases). Trimming took off 5 bases at V and 4 bases at J, with 21 bases between the two ends. The CDR3 has 16 residues. CDR1 and CDR2 from the germline V gene are SEHNR and FQNEAQ (reference sequence). CDR3 DNA: TGTGCCAGCAGCAACAAGTTAGGGGGTGGAATGTACGAGCAGTACTTC. It specifies CASSNKLGGGMYEQYF.

The chain combines TRBV29-1 with TRBJ2-1, with D perhaps matching TRBD2 (6 bases). The V gene lost 7 bases and the J gene lost 6 bases, with 10 bases spanning the gap. Per germline, CDR1 SQVTM and CDR2 ANQGSEA. This CDR3 is built from 11 residues. In DNA form, the CDR3 reads TGCAGCGAAGGGACTCTCAATGAGCAGTTCTTC. Translating it yields CSEGTLNEQFF.

The V and J genes are TRBV18 and TRBJ1-3; tentative D call: TRBD1 (6 bases). V lost 2 bases to trimming and J lost 0 bases, with 11 bases between them. Per germline, CDR1 KGHSH and CDR2 LQKENI. The CDR3 consists of 16 residues. The CDR3 loop reads CASSPSDRPSGNTIYF. The CDR3 DNA reads TGTGCCAGCTCACCATCCGACAGGCCCTCTGGAAACACCATATATTTT.

The chain recombines TRBV5-1 with TRBJ2-1; D remains unclear. The CDR3 runs 12 residues. Germline CDR1 SGHRS, CDR2 YFSETQ. Trimming removed 0 bases from V and 7 bases from J, with 5 bases in between. The CDR3 DNA sequence: TGCGCCAGCAGCTTGGTATTTAATGAGCAGTTCTTC. Its translation is CASSLVFNEQFF.

The chain combines TRBV19 with TRBJ2-3; D may be TRBD2 (7 bases). Deletions cut 8 bases from V and 5 bases from J, with 17 bases between. Germline V gene sequence: CDR1 LNHDA, CDR2 SQIVND (reference sequence). The CDR3 totals 14 residues. This CDR3 is CASAVGGQQDTQYF. The DNA for the CDR3 is TGTGCCAGTGCCGTCGGGGGGCAACAAGATACGCAGTATTTT.

The V gene is TRBV27, the J gene TRBJ1-2; D perhaps matches TRBD1 (5 bases). The germline V gene has CDR1 MNHEY and CDR2 SMNVEV (reference sequence). V lost 6 bases and J 4 bases, leaving 24 bases between the germline ends. CDR3 length: 17 amino acids. DNA for the CDR3: TGTGCCAGCAGCCATACACTCGGACCGGGGGGATTCTATGGCTACACCTTC. Translated: CASSHTLGPGGFYGYTF.

The chain links TRBV7-8 to TRBJ2-7; perhaps TRBD1 as D (6 bases). Germline-derived CDR1 and CDR2 are SGHVS and FQNEAQ. CDR3 size: 17 residues. V lost 4 bases and J lost 1, with 20 bases in between. The CDR3: CASSSETGTILSYEQYF. The CDR3 nucleotides are TGTGCCAGCAGCTCCGAAACCGGGACAATCCTATCCTACGAGCAGTACTTC.

The rearrangement links TRBV6-6 to TRBJ1-1, with 7 bases aligning to TRBD1. CDR1 and CDR2 from the germline V gene are MNHNY and SVGAGI (reference sequence). The CDR3 runs to 14 residues. V lost 4 bases, J lost 6 bases, and 8 bases stayed unmatched. For the CDR3, the DNA is TGTGCCAGCAGTTCCACCCGACAGGGCGCTGAAGCTTTCTTT. Encoded protein: CASSSTRQGAEAFF.

The J gene is TRBJ2-7, the V gene TRBV2, with D tentatively TRBD2 (5 bases). The V gene lost 5 bases and the J gene lost 5 bases, with 10 bases spanning the gap. This CDR3 has 12 residues. Germline assignment: CDR1 SNHLY and CDR2 FYNNEI. CDR3 loop: CASSYSADEQYF. CDR3 nucleotides: TGTGCCAGCAGTTATTCAGCGGACGAGCAGTACTTC.

The chain employs TRBV5-5 and TRBJ2-3; 7 bases are a match to TRBD1. CDR3 length equals 17 residues. Germline V gene data show CDR1 as SGHKS and CDR2 as YYEKEE (reference sequence). V trimming: 4 bases; J trimming: 2 bases; junction bases outside the gene matches: 13. This chain's CDR3 is CASSLRVTGQVTDTQYF. The CDR3 coding sequence is TGTGCCAGCAGCCTCAGAGTGACAGGGCAAGTCACAGATACGCAGTATTTT.

The chain joins TRBV20-1 to TRBJ1-4; D might be TRBD1 (5 bases). Trimming took off 3 bases at V and 15 bases at J, with 11 bases between the two ends. Germline values: CDR1 DFQATT, CDR2 SNEGSKA (reference sequence). This CDR3 region has 10 residues. CDR3 sequence (DNA): TGCAGTGCTAGCAGGGAGGAGGTGTTTTTT. Amino acid sequence: CSASREEVFF.

The chain joins TRBV5-4 to TRBJ2-7; 7 bases are a match to TRBD1. V shed 6 bases and J 2 bases; nucleotides not matched to a gene: 8. CDR1 and CDR2 (germline): SGHNT, YYREEE (reference sequence). CDR3 length: 14 amino acids. The CDR3, as DNA: TGTGCCAGCACCCCGAGGGGGCGTCCCTACGAGCAGTACTTC. Amino acids: CASTPRGRPYEQYF.

In DNA, the CDR3 is TGTGCCTGGAGTGGGACAGTCGGCAATCAGCCCCAGCATTTT. As protein: CAWSGTVGNQPQHF. The chain carries TRBV30 and TRBJ1-5, with a weak D call TRBD1 (6 bases). The CDR3 extends over 14 amino acids. V gave up 1 base and J gave up 2 bases, with 9 bases separating them. Germline lookup yields CDR1 GTSNPN and CDR2 SVGIG (reference sequence).

The table lists this clone with many counts. This chain joins TRBV9 and TRBJ1-2; perhaps TRBD1 as D (6 bases). Germline V gene sequence: CDR1 SGDLS, CDR2 YYNGEE. Deletions cut 4 bases from V and 6 bases from J, with 25 bases between. The CDR3 consists of 17 residues. The CDR3 is CASSIQRGHREPDGYTF. CDR3 DNA: TGTGCCAGCAGCATCCAGAGGGGCCACAGGGAACCTGATGGCTACACCTTC.

The rearrangement links TRBV9 to TRBJ1-3; perhaps TRBD1 as D (6 bases). V lost 1 base, J lost 4 bases, and 12 bases lay in between. Germline V lookup: CDR1 SGDLS, CDR2 YYNGEE. The CDR3 loop spans 15 amino acids. CDR3 in amino acids: CASSVQGSNGNTIYF. CDR3 coding DNA: TGTGCCAGCAGCGTACAGGGGTCGAACGGAAACACCATATATTTT.

This chain connects TRBV7-9 to TRBJ2-1; 7 bases agree with TRBD2. The germline CDR1 and CDR2 sequences are SEHNR and FQNEAQ (reference sequence). The CDR3 covers 12 residues. V was pared by 1 base and J by 12 bases, with 3 bases of the junction left unmatched. CDR3 loop: CASSLVAGGQFF. In DNA, the CDR3 is TGTGCCAGCAGCTTAGTAGCGGGTGGGCAGTTCTTC.

The chain couples TRBV5-4 to TRBJ1-1, with D perhaps TRBD1 (6 bases). The length of the CDR3 is 15 residues. V lost 0 bases and J 1 base, leaving 10 bases between the germline ends. The germline V gene has CDR1 SGHNT and CDR2 YYREEE (reference sequence). This chain's CDR3 is CASSLVGQWNTEAFF. The CDR3 DNA is TGTGCCAGCAGCTTGGTCGGACAGTGGAACACTGAAGCTTTCTTT.

The chain employs TRBV30 and TRBJ2-1; the match to TRBD2 covers 9 bases. This CDR3 is 14 amino acids long. The ends lost 0 bases at V and 12 bases at J; junction bases unmatched: 9. Germline CDR1 GTSNPN, CDR2 SVGIG (reference sequence). Written as DNA, the CDR3 is TGTGCCTGGAGTGTAACGAGCGGGGGGTACGGGCAGTTCTTC. It yields the protein CAWSVTSGGYGQFF.

This clone was detected only once. The chain combines TRBV5-1 with TRBJ2-3, with 9 bases that match TRBD2. V lost 0 bases and J lost 3; bases outside the gene matches: 8. Germline V gene sequence: CDR1 SGHRS, CDR2 YFSETQ. The CDR3 sequence is 17 residues long. The CDR3: CASSLDWVSGGTDTQYF. The CDR3, as DNA: TGCGCCAGCAGCTTGGATTGGGTTAGCGGGGGAACAGATACGCAGTATTTT.

This clone came up once. The V call is TRBV7-2, the J call TRBJ1-3, with D possibly TRBD1 on 5 matching bases. Germline V gene data show CDR1 as SGHTA and CDR2 as FQGNSA. The CDR3 has 15 residues. Between the trimmed V and J ends, which lost 2 bases and 2 bases, there was a span of 10 bases. CDR3 coding DNA: TGTGCCAGCAGCTTATCCAGGGCCCCTGGAAACACCATATATTTT. Translating it yields CASSLSRAPGNTIYF.

This chain uses TRBV2 with TRBJ2-5; 9 bases match TRBD1. Germline CDR1 is SNHLY and CDR2 is FYNNEI. The CDR3 has 14 amino acids. V lost 7 bases, J lost 4 bases, and 7 bases stayed unmatched. The CDR3 DNA reads TGTGCCAGCACCCTACAGGGGGCGGGAGAGACCCAGTACTTC. Protein product: CASTLQGAGETQYF.

For this clone: One junction end disagrees with the germline gene, perhaps due to a read error. This chain links TRBV5-4 with TRBJ1-1, with TRBD1 identical over 11 bases. The CDR3 spans 14 residues. Germline CDR1 is SGHNT and CDR2 is YYREEE (reference sequence). CDR3 bases: TGTGCCAGCACCTTGGGACAGGGGGACACTGAAGCTTTCTTT. Its protein is CASTLGQGDTEAFF.

The chain is built from TRBV29-1 and TRBJ1-1, with a weak D call TRBD1 (5 bases). This CDR3 is 13 amino acids long. Germline values: CDR1 SQVTM, CDR2 ANQGSEA. Between the trimmed V and J ends, which lost 2 bases and 11 bases, there was a span of 18 bases. In DNA, the CDR3 is TGCAGCGTTGAAAGAGGACACCTTGTAACGGCTTTCTTT. This sequence encodes CSVERGHLVTAFF.

V gene TRBV7-8 combines with J gene TRBJ1-1; D might be TRBD1 (5 bases). Germline-derived CDR1 and CDR2 are SGHVS and FQNEAQ. With 6 bases removed from V and 3 bases from J, the gap between germline ends came to 14 bases. The CDR3 is 14 residues long. CDR3 loop: CASRGRTGDTEAFF. The CDR3 coding sequence is TGTGCCAGCAGGGGACGGACGGGGGACACTGAAGCTTTCTTT.

The genes are TRBV4-1 and TRBJ1-2; possibly TRBD1 for D (6 bases). Germline V CDR1 and CDR2: MGHRA, YSYEKL. Deletions cut 0 bases from V and 3 bases from J, with 11 bases between. The CDR3 covers 15 residues. CDR3 in DNA: TGCGCCAGCAGCCAAGAGGGGGCTATCCACTATGGCTACACCTTC. Translated: CASSQEGAIHYGYTF.

The chain has TRBV7-3 and TRBJ2-1, with 10 bases fitting TRBD2. This CDR3 has 15 residues. Germline-derived CDR1 and CDR2 are SGHTA and FQGTGA. Losses at the gene ends were 5 bases for V and 7 bases for J; bases not matched to a gene: 8. This CDR3 reads CASSTSGGAGNEQFF. DNA of the CDR3: TGTGCCAGCAGCACGAGCGGGGGGGCCGGAAATGAGCAGTTCTTC. The full variable domain, rest sourced from reference TRBV7-3 and TRBJ2-1, is GAGVSQTPSNKVTEKGKYVELRCDPISGHTALYWYRQSLGQGPEFLIYFQGTGAADDSGLPNDRFFAVRPEGSVSTLKIQRTERGDSAVYLCASSTSGGAGNEQFFGPGTRLTVL.